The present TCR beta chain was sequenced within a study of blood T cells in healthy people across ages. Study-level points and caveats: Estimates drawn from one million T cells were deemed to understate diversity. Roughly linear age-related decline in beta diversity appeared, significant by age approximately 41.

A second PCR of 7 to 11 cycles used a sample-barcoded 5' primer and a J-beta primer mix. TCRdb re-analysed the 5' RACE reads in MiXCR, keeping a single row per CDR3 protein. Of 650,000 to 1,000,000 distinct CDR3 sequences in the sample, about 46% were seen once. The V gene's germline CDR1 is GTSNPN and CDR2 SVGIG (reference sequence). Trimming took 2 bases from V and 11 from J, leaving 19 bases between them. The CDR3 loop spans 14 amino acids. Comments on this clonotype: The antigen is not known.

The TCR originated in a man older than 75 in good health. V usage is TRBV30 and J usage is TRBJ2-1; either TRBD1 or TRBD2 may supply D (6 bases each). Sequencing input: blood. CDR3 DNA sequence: TGTGCCTGGAGTCCCCCCAGCTGGGGGGACAAGCAGTTCTTC. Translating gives CAWSPPSWGDKQFF.